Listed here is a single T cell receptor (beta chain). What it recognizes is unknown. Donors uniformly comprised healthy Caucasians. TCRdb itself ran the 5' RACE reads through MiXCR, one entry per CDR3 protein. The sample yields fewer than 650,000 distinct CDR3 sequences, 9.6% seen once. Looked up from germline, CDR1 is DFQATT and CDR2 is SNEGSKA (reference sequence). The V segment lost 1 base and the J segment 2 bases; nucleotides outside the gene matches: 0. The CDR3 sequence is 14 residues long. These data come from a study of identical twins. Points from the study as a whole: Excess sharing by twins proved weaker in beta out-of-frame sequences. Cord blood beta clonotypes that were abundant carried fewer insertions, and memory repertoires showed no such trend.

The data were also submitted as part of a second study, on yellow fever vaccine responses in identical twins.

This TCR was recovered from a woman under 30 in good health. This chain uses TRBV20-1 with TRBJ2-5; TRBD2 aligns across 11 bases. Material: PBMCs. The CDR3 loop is CSARVAGGQETQYF. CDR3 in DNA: TGCAGTGCTAGAGTAGCGGGAGGGCAAGAGACCCAGTACTTC.